These 8 T cell receptor beta chains were sequenced from one sample in a study of cytomegalovirus exposure and HLA in healthy donors. The PCR contained 60 Vbeta and 13 Jbeta primers. Measured with immunoSEQ multiplex PCR; TCRdb has only the in-frame clones, and not every one. This table has some 180,000 clones, more than 75% appearing once. Material: PBMCs. The receptors stem from a woman aged 25 to 45 in good health and CMV-seropositive.

This clone came up once. Within the sample, other DNA sequences also encode this same CDR3. The chain recombines TRBV6-5 with TRBJ1-1, with a weak D call TRBD1 (5 bases). Trimming stripped 0 bases from V and 2 bases from J, with 7 bases between. Germline V gene data show CDR1 as MNHEY and CDR2 as SVGAGI. This CDR3 has 14 amino acids. The CDR3 protein is CASSYSGGNTEAFF. CDR3 nucleotides: TGTGCCAGCAGTTACTCGGGGGGTAACACTGAAGCTTTCTTT.

In the case of this clone: One end of the junction is discordant with germline, which a read error may explain. The gene calls are TRBV10-3 and TRBJ2-7, with TRBD2 matching over 11 bases. CDR1 ENHRY and CDR2 SYGVKD come from the germline V gene. The CDR3 is 15 amino acids. The CDR3 reads CASSELAGASYEQYF. In DNA form, the CDR3 reads TGTGCCAGCAGTGAACTAGCGGGGGCCTCCTACGAGCAGTACTTC.

The rearrangement links TRBV7-8 to TRBJ2-5; TRBD2 is a possible D gene (6 bases). V lost 2 bases and J lost 7, with 14 bases in between. Germline V lookup: CDR1 SGHVS, CDR2 FQNEAQ. The CDR3 has 14 residues. CDR3 in DNA: TGTGCCAGCAGCTTACCTGGGACTGGGGGGACCCAGTACTTC. Translation gives CASSLPGTGGTQYF.

This chain links TRBV28 with TRBJ1-3; D unresolved. Germline V gene data show CDR1 as MDHEN and CDR2 as SYDVKM. The CDR3 runs 14 residues. Trimming took 3 bases from V and 0 from J, leaving 6 bases between them. The CDR3 DNA is TGTGCCAGCAGTTTGCGGTCCTCTGGAAACACCATATATTTT. This codes for CASSLRSSGNTIYF.

CDR3 in amino acids: CASSVPTGTGGGKLFF. In DNA form, the CDR3 reads TGTGCCAGCAGTGTGCCCACCGGGACAGGGGGTGGAAAACTGTTTTTT. J is TRBJ1-4 and V is TRBV6-1, with 11 bases lining up with TRBD1. Unmatched junction bases numbered 11, after V lost 4 bases and J lost 10 bases. CDR1 is MNHNS, CDR2 SASEGT, per germline. This CDR3 has 16 residues.

The V call is TRBV5-4, the J call TRBJ1-2, with TRBD1 identical over 8 bases. CDR3 length equals 13 residues. Unmatched junction bases numbered 5, after V lost 4 bases and J lost 6 bases. Germline assignment: CDR1 SGHNT and CDR2 YYREEE (reference sequence). Here the CDR3 DNA reads TGTGCCAGCAGCCGAACAGGGGGGCATGGCTACACCTTC. This gives the protein CASSRTGGHGYTF.

V and J are TRBV2 and TRBJ1-2; D gene unclear. Germline lookup yields CDR1 SNHLY and CDR2 FYNNEI. Trimming took off 1 base at V and 4 bases at J, with 7 bases between the two ends. This CDR3 is 13 amino acids long. The chain's CDR3 is CASSEGRSYGYTF. CDR3 bases: TGTGCCAGCAGTGAAGGGAGGAGCTATGGCTACACCTTC.

The V and J genes are TRBV5-1 and TRBJ1-3, with TRBD1 identical over 11 bases. The trim removed 4 bases at V and 2 bases at J, leaving 5 bases unmatched. The germline V gene has CDR1 SGHRS and CDR2 YFSETQ. This CDR3 has 16 residues. This CDR3 reads CASSTGQGGTGNTIYF. For the CDR3, the DNA is TGCGCCAGCAGCACGGGACAGGGGGGTACTGGAAACACCATATATTTT.